Described below is a single T cell receptor beta chain sequence and its context. This specimen comes from a study of T-cell memory formation after mild COVID-19. TCRdb ran MiXCR on the 5' RACE reads and lists one entry per CDR3 protein. Here the sample spans under 200,000 distinct CDR3 sequences, 11% being singletons. Germline lookup yields CDR1 SGHTA and CDR2 FQGNSA. Trimming shortened V by 3 bases and J by 0 bases, and 6 bases separated the two germline ends. The CDR3 length is 13 residues. V usage is TRBV7-2 and J usage is TRBJ2-7; no firm D call. Material: PBMCs or a T cell subset sorted from them (not recorded which). This TCR was recovered from a man aged 18-30 years who had mild COVID-19 (a few samples of this study predate the infection). Cell type and time point are not known. The CDR3 spells CASSLGVSYEQYF. The CDR3, as DNA: TGTGCCAGCAGCTTGGGTGTCTCCTACGAGCAGTACTTC.